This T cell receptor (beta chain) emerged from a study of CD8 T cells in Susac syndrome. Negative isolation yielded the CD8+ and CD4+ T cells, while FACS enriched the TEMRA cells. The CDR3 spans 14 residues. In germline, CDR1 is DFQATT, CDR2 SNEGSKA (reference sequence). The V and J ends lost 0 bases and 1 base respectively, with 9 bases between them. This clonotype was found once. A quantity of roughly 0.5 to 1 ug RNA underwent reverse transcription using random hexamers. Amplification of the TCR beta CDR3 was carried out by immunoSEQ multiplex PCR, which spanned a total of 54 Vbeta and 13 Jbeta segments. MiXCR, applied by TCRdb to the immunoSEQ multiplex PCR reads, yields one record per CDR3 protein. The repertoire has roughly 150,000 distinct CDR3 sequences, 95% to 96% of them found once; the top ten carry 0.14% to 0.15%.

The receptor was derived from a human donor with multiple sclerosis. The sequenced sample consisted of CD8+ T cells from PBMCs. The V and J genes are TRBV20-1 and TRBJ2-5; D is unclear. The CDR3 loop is CSARDGRSQETQYF. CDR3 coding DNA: TGCAGTGCTAGAGATGGACGGAGCCAAGAGACCCAGTACTTC.